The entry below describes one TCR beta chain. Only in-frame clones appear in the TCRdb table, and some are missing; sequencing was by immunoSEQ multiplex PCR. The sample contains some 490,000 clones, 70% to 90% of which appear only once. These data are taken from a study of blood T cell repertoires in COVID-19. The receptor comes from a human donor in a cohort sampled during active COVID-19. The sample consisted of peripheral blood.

In nucleotides, the CDR3 is TGTGCCTGGAGTTTAGACAGGGGCAGGAACATTCAGTACTTC. Protein product: CAWSLDRGRNIQYF. The J gene is TRBJ2-4, the V gene TRBV30; 8 nucleotides agree with TRBD1. Per germline, CDR1 GTSNPN and CDR2 SVGIG (reference sequence). Losses at the gene ends were 2 bases for V and 7 bases for J; bases not matched to a gene: 7. The CDR3 covers 14 residues.